This T cell receptor beta chain was recovered during a study of cytomegalovirus exposure and HLA in healthy donors. Germline V gene data show CDR1 as KGHSH and CDR2 as LQKENI. There are 16 residues in the CDR3. V trimming: 0 bases; J trimming: 3 bases; junction bases outside the gene matches: 6. The PCR had 60 Vbeta and 13 Jbeta primers. Assay used: immunoSEQ multiplex PCR; TCRdb lists only in-frame clones, some missing. The sample gives approximately 100,000 clones, roughly two thirds of which show up once; 2% to 2.5% is in the top ten. The source of this sequence is a man between 45 and 60 years old in good health and CMV-seronegative. J is TRBJ1-1 and V is TRBV18; 8 bases map to TRBD1. The source material was PBMCs. The CDR3 here is CASSPPGRGRYTEAFF. The CDR3 region has the DNA TGTGCCAGCTCACCACCAGGCAGGGGGCGGTACACTGAAGCTTTCTTT. Using reference TRBV18 and TRBJ1-1 for the parts outside the CDR3, the full variable domain is NAGVMQNPRHLVRRRGQEARLRCSPMKGHSHVYWYRQLPEEGLKFMVYLQKENIIDESGMPKERFSAEFPKEGPSILRIQQVVRGDSAAYFCASSPPGRGRYTEAFFGQGTRLTVV.